The table lists the clone carrying this T cell receptor (beta chain) with a count of one. Assay: immunoSEQ multiplex PCR; the TCRdb copy retains only in-frame clones and omits some. This repertoire shows under 250,000 clones, roughly 81% found once; its top ten account for 3.5% to 4.5%. The CDR3 contains 15 residues. V lost 6 bases to trimming and J lost 6 bases, with 18 bases between them. Germline CDR1 is MNHEY and CDR2 is SVGAGI. The sample belongs to a study of blood T cell repertoires in COVID-19. Turning to the study itself: Some COVID-19 samples were acute and others convalescent; all came from the United States, Italy and Spain. The analysed material was cDNA or gDNA that came from T cells, B-cell-depleted T cells, or PBMCs.

The sequence was obtained from a man between 45 and 60 years old with acute or convalescent COVID-19. This chain uses TRBV6-5 with TRBJ1-5; TRBD1 might be the D (5 bases). Sequenced: peripheral blood. This chain's CDR3 is CASSPQSGRVQPQHF. The CDR3 DNA sequence: TGTGCCAGCAGCCCACAGTCCGGCAGGGTTCAGCCCCAGCATTTT.